This entry features one T cell receptor (beta chain) sequence. V was clipped by 4 bases and J by 8 bases; unmatched bases: 14. The CDR3 spans 17 residues. Germline V gives CDR1 SGHRS, CDR2 YFSETQ. The authors' processing: Amplification from reference gene primers served as the basis for estimated nucleated cell counts. Libraries were prepared by immunoSEQ multiplex PCR; TCRdb keeps only in-frame clonotypes and omits some of them. V, J and clone size are those of that table, while D and trimming were read from the DNA. The sample yields 75,000 to 95,000 clones, about nine tenths seen once. These data originate in a study of blood T cell repertoires in COVID-19. For the study at large: COVID-19 samples, acute and convalescent, were from the United States, Italy and Spain. In each case, the material was cDNA or gDNA derived from T cells, B-cell-depleted T cells, or PBMCs.

The chain joins TRBV5-1 to TRBJ2-1; 11 bases agree with TRBD2. Material for sequencing was peripheral blood. The TCR originated in a human donor in a cohort sampled during active COVID-19. CDR3 sequence: CASSRRLAGNEGDEQFF. CDR3 nucleotides: TGCGCCAGCAGCCGAAGACTAGCGGGGAACGAAGGGGATGAGCAGTTCTTC.